This T cell receptor beta chain was found in a study of regulatory T cells in long-lasting Graves disease. General study findings and limits: TCR diversity in persistent Graves' patients was below that of newly diagnosed ones.

CDR1 is SNHLY, CDR2 FYNNEI, per germline. The CDR3 has 16 amino acids. With V trimmed by 11 bases and J by 7 bases, 18 bases remained unmatched. This sample's time point: newly diagnosed GD, antithyroid drugs for less than 3 months. From RNA extracted from PBMCs, the TCR library was made. In its sample, this clonotype was seen many times. Its antigen is unknown. The authors built TCR beta libraries using iRepertoire HTBI primers and Arm-PCR of CDR3 regions. Using its own MiXCR run on the multiplex PCR reads, TCRdb lists one record per CDR3 protein. The repertoire holds about 420,000 distinct CDR3 sequences, with approximately 16% as singletons. Another study also made use of these data, one on T cells in Graves' hyperthyroidism and ophthalmopathy. That paper states: First-round RT-PCR of the TCR CDR3 relied on the HTBI primer set.

The starting material was peripheral blood mononuclear cells (PBMCs), obtained at new diagnosis, from a patient treated with antithyroid drugs. This sequence originates from a woman under 30 with Graves disease. The chain recombines TRBV2 with TRBJ2-1, with 9 bases matching TRBD2. The CDR3 sequence: CAGGWQSGTSRNEQFF. CDR3 DNA sequence: TGTGCCGGGGGGTGGCAGTCCGGGACTAGCAGGAATGAGCAGTTCTTC.